This T cell receptor (beta chain) originates from a study of T-cell memory formation after mild COVID-19. Study information: TCR clusters largely stayed donor specific.

TCRdb reprocessed the 5' RACE reads via MiXCR and lists one record per CDR3 protein. The sample shows more than 250,000 distinct CDR3 sequences, 15% to 20% of them seen only once. This clonotype was seen only once. Antigen unknown. Regarding the study as a whole: From day 15 to 85, contracting clones were balanced between CD4 and CD8, whereas later expanders leaned toward CD4+.

There are 11 residues in the CDR3. Deletions cut 5 bases from V and 6 bases from J, with 5 bases between. This receptor was identified in a man aged 18 to 29 who had mild COVID-19 (a few samples of this study predate the infection). Cell type and time point are not known. The sequencing input was PBMCs or a T cell subset sorted from them (not recorded which). This chain connects TRBV12-3 or TRBV12-4 to TRBJ1-5; no definite D call. CDR3 region: CASSDGQPQHF. CDR3 nucleotide sequence: TGTGCCAGCAGTGACGGTCAGCCCCAGCATTTT.